This T cell receptor beta chain was observed in a study of OX40 agonist ivuxolimab in advanced cancers. This table comes from immunoSEQ multiplex PCR, and its TCRdb copy is limited to in-frame clones, with some not included. The table includes around 100,000 clones, 90% detected once. Looked up from germline, CDR1 is MNHEY and CDR2 is SMNVEV (reference sequence). The CDR3 covers 13 residues. The junction had 7 bases not matched to a gene; V was cut back by 7 bases and J by 6 bases. Sequencing was performed on CD4+ or CD8+ T cells sorted from blood, taken in a trial of the OX40 agonist ivuxolimab. This chain links TRBV27 with TRBJ2-7, with 9 bases that match TRBD1. This TCR was sampled from an adult with an advanced solid tumor such as melanoma, head and neck, liver or kidney cancer. DNA for the CDR3: TGTGCCAGCATCTCGGGACAGGGATTCGAGCAGTACTTC. This codes for CASISGQGFEQYF.